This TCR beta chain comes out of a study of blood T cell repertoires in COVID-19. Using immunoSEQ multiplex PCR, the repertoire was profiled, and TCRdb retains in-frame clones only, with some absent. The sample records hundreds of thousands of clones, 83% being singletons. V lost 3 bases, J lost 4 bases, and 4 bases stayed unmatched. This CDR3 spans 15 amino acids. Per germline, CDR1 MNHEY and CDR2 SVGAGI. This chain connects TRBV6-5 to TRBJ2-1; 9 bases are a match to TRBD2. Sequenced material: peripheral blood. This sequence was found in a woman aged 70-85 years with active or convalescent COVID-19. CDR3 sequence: CASSYRLAEYNEQFF. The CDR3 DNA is TGTGCCAGCAGTTATCGACTAGCGGAATACAATGAGCAGTTCTTC.